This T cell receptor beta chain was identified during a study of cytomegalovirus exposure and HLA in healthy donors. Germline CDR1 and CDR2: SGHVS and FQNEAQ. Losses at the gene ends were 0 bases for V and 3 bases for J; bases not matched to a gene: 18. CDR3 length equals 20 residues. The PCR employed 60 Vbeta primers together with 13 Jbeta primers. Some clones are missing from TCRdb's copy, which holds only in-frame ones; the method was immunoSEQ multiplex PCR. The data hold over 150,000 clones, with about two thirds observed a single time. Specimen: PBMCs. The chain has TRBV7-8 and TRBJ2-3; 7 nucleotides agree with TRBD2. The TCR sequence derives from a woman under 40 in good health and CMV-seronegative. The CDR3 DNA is TGTGCCAGCAGCTTAGCACTAATGGGGTTTGGCGGGAGTTTAACAGATACGCAGTATTTT. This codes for CASSLALMGFGGSLTDTQYF.